This T cell receptor (beta chain) appears in the sequencing data of a study of identical twins. CDR3 size: 14 residues. V was shortened by 5 bases and J by 6 bases, with 16 bases between the two germline ends. TCRdb used MiXCR to reprocess the 5' RACE reads, holding one entry per CDR3 protein. The sample has 400,000 to 550,000 distinct CDR3 sequences; about 20% are singletons. The sample also formed part of further work on T cells expressing NK-cell markers.

The sequencing input was CD4+ T cells sorted from blood. The receptor's source is a woman aged 18-30 years in good health. The rearrangement uses TRBV12-3 or TRBV12-4 and TRBJ1-1; the D gene is possibly TRBD1 (6 bases). CDR3 region: CASSLRGRGSEAFF. DNA for the CDR3: TGTGCCAGCAGTCTCAGGGGCCGGGGATCTGAAGCTTTCTTT.